This T cell receptor beta chain was identified during a study of T cells in women clearing cervical HPV infection. The method was immunoSEQ multiplex PCR; TCRdb's version includes in-frame clones alone and lacks a portion of them. This sample's table reports some 40,000 clones. The specimen was blood buffy coat. The TCR sequence derives from a woman aged 18 to 75 with a cervical HPV16 infection that either progressed to CIN3+ or cleared (not recorded which).

CDR3 DNA (partial): TGTGCCAGTAGTGCCGACGCCGGGACAGGAGGTCAGCCC. Translated, it gives CASSADAGTGGQP. The full CDR3 protein is CASSADAGTGGQPQHF. V and J are TRBV19 and TRBJ1-5; 8 nucleotides line up with TRBD1. The read halts 3 residues ahead of the CDR3 end, with the missing end drawn from the germline J gene. Germline CDR1 is LNHDA and CDR2 is SQIVND (reference sequence). After removal of 5 bases from V and 6 bases from J, the junction contained 12 bases not matched to a gene. The CDR3 has 16 amino acids.